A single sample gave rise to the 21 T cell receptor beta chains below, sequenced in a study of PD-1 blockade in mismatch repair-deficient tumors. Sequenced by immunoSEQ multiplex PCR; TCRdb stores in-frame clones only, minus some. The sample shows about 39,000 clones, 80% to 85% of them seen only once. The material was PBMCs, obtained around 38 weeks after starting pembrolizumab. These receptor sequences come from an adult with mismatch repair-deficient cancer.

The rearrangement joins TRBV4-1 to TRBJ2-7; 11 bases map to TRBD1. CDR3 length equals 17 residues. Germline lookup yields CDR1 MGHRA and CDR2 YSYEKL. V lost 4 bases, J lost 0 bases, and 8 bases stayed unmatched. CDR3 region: CASSRPGTGGLSYEQYF. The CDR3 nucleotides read TGCGCCAGCAGCCGCCCCGGGACAGGGGGGCTCTCCTACGAGCAGTACTTC.

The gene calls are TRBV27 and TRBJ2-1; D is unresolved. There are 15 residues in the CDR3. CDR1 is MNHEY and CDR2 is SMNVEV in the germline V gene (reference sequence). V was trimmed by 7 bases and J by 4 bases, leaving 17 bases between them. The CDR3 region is CASTPIWASYNEQFF. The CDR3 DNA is TGTGCCAGCACTCCCATCTGGGCCTCTTACAATGAGCAGTTCTTC.

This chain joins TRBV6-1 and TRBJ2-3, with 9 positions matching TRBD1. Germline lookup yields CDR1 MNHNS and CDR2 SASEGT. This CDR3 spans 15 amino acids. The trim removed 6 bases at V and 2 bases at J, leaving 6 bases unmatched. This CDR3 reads CASSDWTGDTDTQYF. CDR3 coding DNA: TGTGCCAGCAGCGATTGGACAGGGGACACAGATACGCAGTATTTT.

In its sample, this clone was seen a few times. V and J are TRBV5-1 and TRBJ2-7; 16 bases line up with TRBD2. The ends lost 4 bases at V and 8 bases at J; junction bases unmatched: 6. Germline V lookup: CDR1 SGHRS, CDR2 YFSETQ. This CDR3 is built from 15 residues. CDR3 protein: CASSPGLAGGPKQYF. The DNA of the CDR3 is TGCGCCAGCAGCCCGGGACTAGCGGGAGGGCCCAAGCAGTACTTC.

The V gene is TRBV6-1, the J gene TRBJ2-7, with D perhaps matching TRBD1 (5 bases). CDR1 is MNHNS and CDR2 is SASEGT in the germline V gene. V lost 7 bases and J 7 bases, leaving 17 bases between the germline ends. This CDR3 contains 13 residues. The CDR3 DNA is TGTGCCAGCACCCGAGGACAAGGGCGAGAGCAGTACTTC. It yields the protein CASTRGQGREQYF.

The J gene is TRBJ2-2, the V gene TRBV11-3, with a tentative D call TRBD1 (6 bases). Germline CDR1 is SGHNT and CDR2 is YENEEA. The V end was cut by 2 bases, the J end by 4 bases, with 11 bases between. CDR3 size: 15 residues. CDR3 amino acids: CASSLTQGPTGELFF. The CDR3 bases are TGTGCCAGCAGCTTAACACAGGGCCCCACCGGGGAGCTGTTTTTT.

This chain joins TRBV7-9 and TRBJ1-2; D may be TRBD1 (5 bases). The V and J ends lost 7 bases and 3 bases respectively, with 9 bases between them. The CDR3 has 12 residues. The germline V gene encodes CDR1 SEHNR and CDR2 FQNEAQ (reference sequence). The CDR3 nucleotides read TGTGCCAGCACAGGGAACGACTATGGCTACACCTTC. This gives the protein CASTGNDYGYTF. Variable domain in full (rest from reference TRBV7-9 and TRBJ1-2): DTGVSQNPRHKITKRGQNVTFRCDPISEHNRLYWYRQTLGQGPEFLTYFQNEAQLEKSRLLSDRFSAERPKGSFSTLEIQRTEQGDSAMYLCASTGNDYGYTFGSGTRLTVV.

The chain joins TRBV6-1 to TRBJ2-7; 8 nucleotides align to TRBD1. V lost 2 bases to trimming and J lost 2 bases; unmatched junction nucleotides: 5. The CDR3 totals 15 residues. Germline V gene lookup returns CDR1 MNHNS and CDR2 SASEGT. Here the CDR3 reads CASSETGQGPYEQYF. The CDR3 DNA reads TGTGCCAGCAGTGAAACAGGACAGGGCCCCTACGAGCAGTACTTC.

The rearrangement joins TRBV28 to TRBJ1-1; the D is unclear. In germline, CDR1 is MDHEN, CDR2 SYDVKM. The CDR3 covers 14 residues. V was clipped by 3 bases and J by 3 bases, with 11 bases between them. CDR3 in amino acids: CASSFSVGDTEAFF. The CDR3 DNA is TGTGCCAGCAGTTTTTCAGTCGGGGACACTGAAGCTTTCTTT. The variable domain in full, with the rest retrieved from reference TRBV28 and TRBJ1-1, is DVKVTQSSRYLVKRTGEKVFLECVQDMDHENMFWYRQDPGLGLRLIYFSYDVKMKEKGDIPEGYSVSREKKERFSLILESASTNQTSMYLCASSFSVGDTEAFFGQGTRLTVV.

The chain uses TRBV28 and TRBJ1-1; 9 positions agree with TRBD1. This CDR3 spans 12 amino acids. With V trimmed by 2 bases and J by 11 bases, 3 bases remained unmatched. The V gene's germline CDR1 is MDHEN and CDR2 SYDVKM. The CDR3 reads CASSLNRGHAFF. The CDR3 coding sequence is TGTGCCAGCAGTTTAAACAGGGGGCATGCTTTCTTT.

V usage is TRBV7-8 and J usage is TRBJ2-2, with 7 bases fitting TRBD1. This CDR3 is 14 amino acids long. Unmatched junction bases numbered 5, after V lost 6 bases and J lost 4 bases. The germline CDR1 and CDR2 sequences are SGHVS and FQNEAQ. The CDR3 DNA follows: TGTGCCAGCAGAGACGGGACAGTCACCGGGGAGCTGTTTTTT. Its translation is CASRDGTVTGELFF.

CDR3 DNA sequence: TGTGCCAGTAGACCAGGGCGGTCCTATGGCTACACCTTC. This encodes CASRPGRSYGYTF. The V call is TRBV19, the J call TRBJ1-2; possibly TRBD1 for D (5 bases). The CDR3 has 13 amino acids. Germline CDR1 and CDR2: LNHDA and SQIVND (reference sequence). The V gene lost 6 bases and the J gene lost 4 bases, with 12 bases spanning the gap.

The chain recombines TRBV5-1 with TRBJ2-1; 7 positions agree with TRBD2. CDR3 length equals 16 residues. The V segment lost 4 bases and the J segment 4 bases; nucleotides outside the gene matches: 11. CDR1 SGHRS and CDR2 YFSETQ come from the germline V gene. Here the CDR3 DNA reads TGCGCCAGCAGCGGGAGGCTAGCGGAAGCTTACAATGAGCAGTTCTTC. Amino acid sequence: CASSGRLAEAYNEQFF.

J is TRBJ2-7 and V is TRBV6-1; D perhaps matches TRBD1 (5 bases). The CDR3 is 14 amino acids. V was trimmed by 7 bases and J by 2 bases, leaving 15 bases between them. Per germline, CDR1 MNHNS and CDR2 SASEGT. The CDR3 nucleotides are TGTGCCAGCACGAAGGGGCTTCAACCCTACGAGCAGTACTTC. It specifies CASTKGLQPYEQYF.

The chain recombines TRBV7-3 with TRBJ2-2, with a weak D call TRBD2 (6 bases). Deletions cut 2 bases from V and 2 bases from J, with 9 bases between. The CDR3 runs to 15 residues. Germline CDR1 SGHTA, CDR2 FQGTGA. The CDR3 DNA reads TGTGCCAGCAGCTTAGGGCGGGGTAACACCGGGGAGCTGTTTTTT. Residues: CASSLGRGNTGELFF.

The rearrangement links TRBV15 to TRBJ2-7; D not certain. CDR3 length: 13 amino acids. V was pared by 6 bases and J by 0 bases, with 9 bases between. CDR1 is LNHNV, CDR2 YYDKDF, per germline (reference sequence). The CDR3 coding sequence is TGTGCCACCAGTCCAGGAAGCTCCTACGAGCAGTACTTC. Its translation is CATSPGSSYEQYF. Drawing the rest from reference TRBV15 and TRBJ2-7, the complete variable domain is DAMVIQNPRYQVTQFGKPVTLSCSQTLNHNVMYWYQQKSSQAPKLLFHYYDKDFNNEADTPDNFQSRRPNTSFCFLDIRSPGLGDTAMYLCATSPGSSYEQYFGPGTRLTVT.

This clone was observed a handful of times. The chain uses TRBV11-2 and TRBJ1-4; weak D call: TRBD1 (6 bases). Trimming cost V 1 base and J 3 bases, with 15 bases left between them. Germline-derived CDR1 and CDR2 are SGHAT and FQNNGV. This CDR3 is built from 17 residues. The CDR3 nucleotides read TGTGCCAGCAGCTTAGTGAGGGGGTCCGGAGCTAATGAAAAACTGTTTTTT. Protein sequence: CASSLVRGSGANEKLFF. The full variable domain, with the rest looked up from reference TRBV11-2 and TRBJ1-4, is EAGVAQSPRYKIIEKRQSVAFWCNPISGHATLYWYQQILGQGPKLLIQFQNNGVVDDSQLPKDRFSAERLKGVDSTLKIQPAKLEDSAVYLCASSLVRGSGANEKLFFGSGTQLSVL.

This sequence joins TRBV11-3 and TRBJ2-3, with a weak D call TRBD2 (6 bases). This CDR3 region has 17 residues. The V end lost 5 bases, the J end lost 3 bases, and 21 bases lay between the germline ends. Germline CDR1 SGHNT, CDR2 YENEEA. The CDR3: CASSGLRGMGSTDTQYF. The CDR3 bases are TGTGCCAGCAGCGGTCTTCGGGGGATGGGGAGTACAGATACGCAGTATTTT.

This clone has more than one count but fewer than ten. CDR3 coding DNA: TGTGCCATCAGCCCGGGACAGGGGGCGCGTGAGCAGTACTTC. Amino acid sequence: CAISPGQGAREQYF. The rearrangement joins TRBV10-3 to TRBJ2-7, with 12 bases lining up with TRBD1. The ends lost 6 bases at V and 7 bases at J; junction bases unmatched: 7. Per germline, CDR1 ENHRY and CDR2 SYGVKD. There are 14 residues in the CDR3.

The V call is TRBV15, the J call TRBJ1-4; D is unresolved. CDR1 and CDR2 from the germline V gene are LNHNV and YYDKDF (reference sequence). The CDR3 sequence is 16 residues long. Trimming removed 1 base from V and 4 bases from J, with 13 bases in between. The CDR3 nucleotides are TGTGCCACCAGCAGAGTCCGTAGCGGGATTAATGAAAAACTGTTTTTT. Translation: CATSRVRSGINEKLFF.

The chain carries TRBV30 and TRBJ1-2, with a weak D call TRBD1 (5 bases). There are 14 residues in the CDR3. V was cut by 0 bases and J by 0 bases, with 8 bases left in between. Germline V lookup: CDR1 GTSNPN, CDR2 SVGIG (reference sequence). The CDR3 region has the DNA TGTGCCTGGAGTGTATCCAGGGCTAACTATGGCTACACCTTC. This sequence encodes CAWSVSRANYGYTF.